Listed below are T cell receptor beta chains from one sample, sequenced in a study of blood T cells in healthy people across ages. MiXCR, applied by TCRdb to the 5' RACE reads, yields one record per CDR3 protein. This repertoire shows about 680,000 distinct CDR3 sequences, about half found once; its top ten account for 25% to 35%. Sample: blood. The receptors stem from a woman aged 55-69 years in good health. Both conserved end residues are part of each CDR3. D genes are given only for firm matches. Some rows have no size entry. The others give once, few or many, or a class for an expanded clone.

V	length	size	D	J	DNA	CDR3
TRBV4-3	14	.	.	TRBJ2-5	TGCGCCAGCAGCAAAGGAGGGACACAAGAGACCCAGTACTTC	CASSKGGTQETQYF
TRBV6-2/TRBV6-3	15	.	.	TRBJ1-5	TGTGCCAGCAGTTCCCAGGGGTCTGGCAATCAGCCCCAGCATTTT	CASSSQGSGNQPQHF
TRBV5-1	13	few	TRBD2	TRBJ2-7	TGCGCCAGCAGCAACGGGACTAGAGGGGAGCAGTACTTC	CASSNGTRGEQYF
TRBV10-3	15	.	TRBD1	TRBJ2-7	TGTGCCATCAGTGGCAAGGGACAGGGGGCTAGAGAGCAGTACTTC	CAISGKGQGAREQYF
TRBV3-1	14	few	.	TRBJ2-7	TGTGCCAGCAGCCAAGGCCAAGGATACCACGAGCAGTACTTC	CASSQGQGYHEQYF
TRBV20-1	13	.	.	TRBJ1-6	TGCAGTGCTATCGGCAGGTTGAATTCACCCCTCCACTTT	CSAIGRLNSPLHF
TRBV28	13	.	.	TRBJ1-4	TGTGCCAGCAGTTCTGGCTCTACCCAAAAACTGTTTTTT	CASSSGSTQKLFF
TRBV2	13	.	.	TRBJ2-5	TGTGCCAGCAGGAGGACAGAACAAGAGACCCAGTACTTC	CASRRTEQETQYF
TRBV15	17	.	TRBD2	TRBJ2-2	TGTGCCACCAGCAAAGGTGGGGGACTAGCGGACACCGGGGAGCTGTTTTTT	CATSKGGGLADTGELFF
TRBV28	11	few	.	TRBJ2-7	TGTGCCAGCCTAACCCCCGACGAGCAGTACTTC	CASLTPDEQYF
TRBV20-1	14	.	TRBD2	TRBJ2-1	TGCAGTGCTAAAGGCGGGAGTTGGTCGTTTGAGCAGTTCTTC	CSAKGGSWSFEQFF
TRBV14	15	.	TRBD2	TRBJ2-7	TGTGCCAGCAGCCGGACTAGCGGGAAGTCCTACGAGCAGTACTTC	CASSRTSGKSYEQYF
TRBV20-1	12	few	TRBD1	TRBJ2-5	TGCAGTGCTGGGACAGGGGAAGAGACCCAGTACTTC	CSAGTGEETQYF
TRBV2	12	.	TRBD1	TRBJ1-2	TGTGCCACCCGGACAGGGGGGCGAGGCTACACCTTC	CATRTGGRGYTF
TRBV7-2	14	.	TRBD1	TRBJ2-7	TGTGCCAGCAGCCCCAGGGGGTCCCCCTACGAGCAGTACTTC	CASSPRGSPYEQYF
TRBV29-1	16	.	TRBD2	TRBJ2-5	TGCAGCGTTGAAGATGGCGGGGGTAGCAAATTTGAGACCCAGTACTTC	CSVEDGGGSKFETQYF
TRBV7-9	14	.	.	TRBJ2-3	TGTGCCAGCAGCTTGACGAGAGGAGCAGATACGCAGTATTTT	CASSLTRGADTQYF
TRBV5-1	14	.	.	TRBJ1-4	TGCGCCAGCAGCCCGGATCGGGCCCGGGAAAAACTGTTTTTT	CASSPDRAREKLFF
TRBV12-3/TRBV12-4	12	.	.	TRBJ1-5	TGTGCCACCAGATCTAGTAATCAGCCCCAGCATTTT	CATRSSNQPQHF
TRBV29-1	13	few	.	TRBJ2-1	TGCAGCACCAGATCGGCCGCAGACGGTGAGCAGTTCTTC	CSTRSAADGEQFF
TRBV9	16	.	TRBD2	TRBJ2-1	TGTGCCAGCAGCCCCCAGACTAGCGGGAGAAGGAATGAGCAGTTCTTC	CASSPQTSGRRNEQFF
TRBV7-2	13	.	.	TRBJ2-7	TGTGCCAGCAGCTTAGAGCGCATGTACGAGCAGTACTTC	CASSLERMYEQYF
TRBV20-1	13	.	.	TRBJ2-5	TGCAGTGCTAGCGTAGGGTATTTGGAGACCCAGTACTTC	CSASVGYLETQYF
TRBV6-2/TRBV6-3	13	many	.	TRBJ2-7	TGTGCCAGCAGGATGCGGGGAGCCTACGAGCAGTACTTC	CASRMRGAYEQYF
TRBV7-3	16	.	TRBD2	TRBJ2-5	TGTGCCAGCAGCTTAGTAGGGACTAGCGGTAACAATGAGCAGTACTTC	CASSLVGTSGNNEQYF
TRBV20-1	12	.	TRBD1	TRBJ2-5	TGCAGTGCTCCGGACAGGGGTGAGACCCAGTACTTC	CSAPDRGETQYF
TRBV20-1	14	few	.	TRBJ2-5	TGCAGTGCTAGAGAGGCACAGGGACAAGAGACCCAGTACTTC	CSAREAQGQETQYF
TRBV29-1	12	.	TRBD2	TRBJ2-5	TGCAGCGTTCGGGAGGGCCGAGAGACCCAGTACTTC	CSVREGRETQYF
TRBV10-3	14	.	.	TRBJ2-3	TGTGCCATCACCCCCAAGGCCGACACAGATACGCAGTATTTT	CAITPKADTDTQYF
TRBV2	14	few	TRBD2	TRBJ2-1	TGTGCCAGCAAGGGGACTAGCGGGAGTAATGAGCAGTTCTTC	CASKGTSGSNEQFF
TRBV12-3/TRBV12-4	15	.	.	TRBJ1-2	TGTGCCAGCAGTCCACGGGGGTTAACGAACTATGGCTACACCTTC	CASSPRGLTNYGYTF
TRBV7-6	12	.	.	TRBJ2-4	TGTGCCAGCAGCTTAGTGAACGGGGTTCCGTACTTC	CASSLVNGVPYF
TRBV12-3/TRBV12-4	13	many	TRBD1	TRBJ1-2	TGTGCCAGCAGCTCCGGACAGGGCTATGGCTACACCTTC	CASSSGQGYGYTF
TRBV29-1	15	many	TRBD2	TRBJ2-2	TGCAGCGTTGGACTAGCGGGAGAAGTCGCCGGGGAGCTGTTTTTT	CSVGLAGEVAGELFF
TRBV3-1	16	few	TRBD2	TRBJ2-5	TGTGCCAGCAGCCAAAGGACTAGCGGGAGGAAAGAGACCCAGTACTTC	CASSQRTSGRKETQYF
TRBV6-1	17	.	TRBD1	TRBJ1-3	TGTGCCAGCCAATTGACCGGGACAGGGCTCTCTGGAAACACCATATATTTT	CASQLTGTGLSGNTIYF
TRBV6-6	14	.	TRBD2	TRBJ2-5	TGTGCCAGCAGTTCGGGACTAGTAGAAAAGACCCAGTACTTC	CASSSGLVEKTQYF
TRBV18	14	.	.	TRBJ2-7	TGTGCCAGCTCACCACTGGGGTTTAACTACGAGCAGTACTTC	CASSPLGFNYEQYF
TRBV27	14	.	.	TRBJ1-2	TGTGCCAGCAGGCCCTCCAGCAGTAACTATGGCTACACCTTC	CASRPSSSNYGYTF
TRBV25-1	14	few	TRBD1	TRBJ2-3	TGTGCCAGCACCGGGACAGGGTTCATAGATACGCAGTATTTT	CASTGTGFIDTQYF
TRBV12-3/TRBV12-4	16	.	.	TRBJ2-3	TGTGCCAGCAGCCCATCAAGCAGGAGGAGCACAGATACGCAATATTTT	CASSPSSRRSTDTQYF
TRBV7-2	15	.	.	TRBJ2-5	TGTGCCAGCAGGAAGGGGGCGGGAGAGTATGAGACCCAGTACTTC	CASRKGAGEYETQYF
TRBV3-1	14	few	.	TRBJ1-2	TGTGCCAGCAGCCGAAACATTATTGAGGGCGGCTACACCTTC	CASSRNIIEGGYTF
TRBV6-5	13	few	.	TRBJ2-1	TGTGCCAGTTGTCCCAGCTCCTACAATGAGCAGTTCTTC	CASCPSSYNEQFF
TRBV5-6	15	.	.	TRBJ1-3	TGTGCCAGCAGCTTCGGTTACCTCTCTGGAAACACCATATATTTT	CASSFGYLSGNTIYF
TRBV10-3	15	few	TRBD2	TRBJ2-5	TGTGCCATCAGTGAGATAGCGGGAGCCCCTAAGACCCAGTACTTC	CAISEIAGAPKTQYF
TRBV20-1	14	.	TRBD2	TRBJ2-1	TGCAGTGCTCCGGGACTAGCGGGAGTAAATGAGCAGTTCTTC	CSAPGLAGVNEQFF
TRBV20-1	18	.	TRBD2	TRBJ2-3	TGCAGTGCTAGAGATCGACTAGCGGGGGCCACTAGCACAGATACGCAGTATTTT	CSARDRLAGATSTDTQYF
TRBV5-1	16	few	.	TRBJ2-7	TGCGCCAGCAGCTTGCGCGTCGCGACGGTCCTCTACGAGCAGTACTTC	CASSLRVATVLYEQYF
TRBV5-1	13	once	.	TRBJ1-2	TGCGCCGGCAGCCCGGACACGGAATATGGCTACACCTTC	CAGSPDTEYGYTF
TRBV27	16	few	.	TRBJ2-7	TGTGCCAGCAGTTTCGGGGCAGGGACCCCTCTCCACGAGCAGTACTTC	CASSFGAGTPLHEQYF